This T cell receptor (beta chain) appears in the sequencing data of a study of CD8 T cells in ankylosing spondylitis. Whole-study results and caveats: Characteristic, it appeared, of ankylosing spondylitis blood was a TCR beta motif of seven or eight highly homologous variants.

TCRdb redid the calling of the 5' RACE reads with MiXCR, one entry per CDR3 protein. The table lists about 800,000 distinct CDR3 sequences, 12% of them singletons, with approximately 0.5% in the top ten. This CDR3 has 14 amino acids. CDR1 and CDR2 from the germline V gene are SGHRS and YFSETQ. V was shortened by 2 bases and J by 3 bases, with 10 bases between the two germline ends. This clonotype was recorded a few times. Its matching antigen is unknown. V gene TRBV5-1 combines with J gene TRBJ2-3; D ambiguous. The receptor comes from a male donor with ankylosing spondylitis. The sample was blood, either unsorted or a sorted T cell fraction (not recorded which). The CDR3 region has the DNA TGCGCCAGCAGCTTAGGATATTTAACAGATACGCAGTATTTT. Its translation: CASSLGYLTDTQYF.